Sequencing of this T cell receptor (beta chain) was carried out in a study of T cell clonality in common variable immunodeficiency. Using immunoSEQ multiplex PCR, the repertoire was profiled, and TCRdb retains in-frame clones only, with some absent. The record shows just over 20,000 clones for this sample, with no singletons present. Patients and controls were mostly of Caucasian heritage. CVID subjects had received replacement immunoglobulin for at least one year. Worth noting for this clone: Its antigen is not known. The sequenced fragment ends 3 residues before the CDR3 boundary, so the rest is inferred from the germline J gene.

Whole-study results and caveats: Links between repertoire features and CVID complications were heterogeneity-limited. Common variable immunodeficiency TCR beta sequences reportedly had fewer deletions and N-nucleotide insertions. CVID subjects had higher TCRbeta clonality than healthy controls, most marked in about a third.

The CDR3 has 15 residues. V lost 4 bases to trimming and J lost 6 bases, with 20 bases between them. Germline lookup yields CDR1 SGHRS and CDR2 YFSETQ. What was sequenced was peripheral blood mononuclear cells. The clonotype comes from a human donor with common variable immunodeficiency. The J gene is TRBJ2-7, the V gene TRBV5-1; D perhaps matches TRBD2 (5 bases). The part of the CDR3 DNA that was read is TGCGCCAGCAGCCCGGGGTTAGGGCTCCGGGTCGAG. Amino acids: CASSPGLGLRVE. The CDR3 in its entirety is CASSPGLGLRVEQYF.